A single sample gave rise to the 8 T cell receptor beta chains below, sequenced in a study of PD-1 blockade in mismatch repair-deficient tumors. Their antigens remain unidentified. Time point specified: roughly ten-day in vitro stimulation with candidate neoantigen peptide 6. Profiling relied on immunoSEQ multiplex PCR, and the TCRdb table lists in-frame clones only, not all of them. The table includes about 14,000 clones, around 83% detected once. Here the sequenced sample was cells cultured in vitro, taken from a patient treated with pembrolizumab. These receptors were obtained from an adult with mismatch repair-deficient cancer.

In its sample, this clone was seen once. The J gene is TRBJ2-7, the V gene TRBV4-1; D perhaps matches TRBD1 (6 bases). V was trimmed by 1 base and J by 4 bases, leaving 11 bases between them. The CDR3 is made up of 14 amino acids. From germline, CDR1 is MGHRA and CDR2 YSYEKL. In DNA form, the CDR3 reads TGCGCCAGCAGCCAAGTCGCAGGGGATTACGAGCAGTACTTC. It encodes CASSQVAGDYEQYF.

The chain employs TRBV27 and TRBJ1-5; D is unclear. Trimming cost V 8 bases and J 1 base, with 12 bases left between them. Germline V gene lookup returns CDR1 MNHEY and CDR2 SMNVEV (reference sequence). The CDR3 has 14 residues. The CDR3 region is CASSLRESNQPQHF. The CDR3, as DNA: TGTGCCAGCTCCCTGAGGGAGAGCAATCAGCCCCAGCATTTT.

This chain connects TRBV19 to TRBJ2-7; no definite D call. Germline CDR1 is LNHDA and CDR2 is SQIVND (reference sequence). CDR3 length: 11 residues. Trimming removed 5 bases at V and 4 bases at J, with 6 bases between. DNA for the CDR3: TGTGCCAGTAGTGCAGGTTACGAGCAGTACTTC. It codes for CASSAGYEQYF.

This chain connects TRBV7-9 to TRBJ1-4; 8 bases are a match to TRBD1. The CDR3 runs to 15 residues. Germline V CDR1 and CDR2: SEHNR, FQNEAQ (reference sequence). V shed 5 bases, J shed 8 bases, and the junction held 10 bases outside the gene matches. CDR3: CASSREGQELEKLFF. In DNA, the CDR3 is TGTGCCAGCAGCCGCGAGGGACAGGAGCTAGAAAAACTGTTTTTT.

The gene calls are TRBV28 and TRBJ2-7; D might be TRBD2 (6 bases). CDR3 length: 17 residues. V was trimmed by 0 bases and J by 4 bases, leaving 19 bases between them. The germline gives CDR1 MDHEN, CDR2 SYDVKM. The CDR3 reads CASSLWGGEHLNYEQYF. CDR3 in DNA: TGTGCCAGCAGTTTATGGGGAGGCGAACATTTAAATTACGAGCAGTACTTC.

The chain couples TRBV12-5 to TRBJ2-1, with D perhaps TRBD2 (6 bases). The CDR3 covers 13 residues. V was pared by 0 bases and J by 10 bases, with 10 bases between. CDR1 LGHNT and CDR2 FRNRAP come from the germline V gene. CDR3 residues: CASGLVGGVEQFF. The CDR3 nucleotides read TGTGCTAGTGGTTTGGTAGGCGGGGTGGAGCAGTTCTTC. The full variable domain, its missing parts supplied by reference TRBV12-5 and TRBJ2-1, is DARVTQTPRHKVTEMGQEVTMRCQPILGHNTVFWYRQTMMQGLELLAYFRNRAPLDDSGMPKDRFSAEMPDATLATLKIQPSEPRDSAVYFCASGLVGGVEQFFGPGTRLTVL.

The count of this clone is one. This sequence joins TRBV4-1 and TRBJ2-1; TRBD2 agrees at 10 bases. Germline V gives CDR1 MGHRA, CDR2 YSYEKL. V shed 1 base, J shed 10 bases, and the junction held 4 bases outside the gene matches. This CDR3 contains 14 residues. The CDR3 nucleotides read TGCGCCAGCAGCCAAGCTAGCGGGAGTAGAGAGCAGTTCTTC. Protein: CASSQASGSREQFF.

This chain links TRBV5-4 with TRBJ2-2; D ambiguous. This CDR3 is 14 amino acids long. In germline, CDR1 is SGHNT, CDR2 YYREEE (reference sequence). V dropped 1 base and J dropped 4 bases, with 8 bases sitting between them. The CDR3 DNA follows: TGTGCCAGCAGCTTGCCCAGTCTCACCGGGGAGCTGTTTTTT. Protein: CASSLPSLTGELFF.